This is a list of T cell receptor beta chains from one sample in a study of T cell changes during pregnancy in multiple sclerosis. Some clones are missing from TCRdb's copy, which holds only in-frame ones; the method was immunoSEQ multiplex PCR. The sample holds 18,000 or so clones; more than 75% are singletons and the top ten take roughly 1.3%. Specimen: CD4+ T cells from peripheral blood mononuclear cells, collected in the first trimester of pregnancy. All receptors come from a female donor in good health, enrolled as a control in a pregnancy study. The CDR3 runs from the conserved cysteine through the conserved F or W. D genes are given only for firm matches. Size is omitted from some rows. Given values are once, few, many or a class for expanded clones.

- - TRBJ1-2 TRBV15 TGTGCCACCAGCAGAGAGGGGGGGGACTATGGCTACACCTTC CATSREGGDYGYTF
few TRBD1 TRBJ1-1 TRBV18 TGTGCCAGCTCACCTACAGGGGCGCGGGGTGAAGCTTTCTTT CASSPTGARGEAFF
- TRBD1 TRBJ1-4 TRBV7-9 TGTGCCAGCAGCCCAGGACAGGGAGGTACCATTAATGAAAAACTGTTTTTT CASSPGQGGTINEKLFF
- - TRBJ1-2 TRBV13 TGTGCCAGCAGCTTAACGGGGAGCTATGGCTACACCTTC CASSLTGSYGYTF
- - TRBJ1-2 TRBV18 TGTGCCAGCTCACCGGCCGGGACTGCCTATGGCTACACCTTC CASSPAGTAYGYTF
- - TRBJ1-1 TRBV6-5 TGTGCCAGCAGTCGCGGGAGGAACACTGAAGCTTTCTTT CASSRGRNTEAFF
- - TRBJ1-5 TRBV10-3 TGTGCCATCAGTGAGGAGACGGGGGATCAGCCCCAGCATTTT CAISEETGDQPQHF
- - TRBJ1-5 TRBV4-3 TGCGCCAGCAGGGCGTCCGCGTTGGAGAATCAGCCCCAGCATTTT CASRASALENQPQHF
- TRBD1 TRBJ2-7 TRBV7-2 TGTGCCTCAAGGTCCGGGACAGTTAACGAGCAGTACTTC CASRSGTVNEQYF
- TRBD2 TRBJ2-7 TRBV5-8 TGTGCCAGCAGCTTAGGGGCGGGGGACTACGAGCAGTACTTC CASSLGAGDYEQYF
- - TRBJ1-3 TRBV14 TGTGCCAGCAGCCCCCGAGGCGGGGCCACCATATATTTT CASSPRGGATIYF
once - TRBJ1-3 TRBV6-1 TGTGCCAGCACCCTAGGAAACACCATATATTTT CASTLGNTIYF
- - TRBJ1-2 TRBV5-1 TGCGCCAGCACAGGAGGCGGGGGCTACACCTTC CASTGGGGYTF
- TRBD1 TRBJ1-2 TRBV5-6 TGTGCCAGCAGCTTGGGCACAGGGGGTGCTGGCTACACCTTC CASSLGTGGAGYTF
- - TRBJ2-5 TRBV18 TGTGCCAGCTCACAGCTACAACAGAGGACCCAGTACTTC CASSQLQQRTQYF
- - TRBJ1-2 TRBV21-1 TGTGCCAGCAGCAAAGCTCCACAGGGGGTCTATGGCTACACCTTC CASSKAPQGVYGYTF
few TRBD1 TRBJ1-1 TRBV2 TGTGCCAGCAGAGGGGACAGGGGCACTGAAGCTTTCTTT CASRGDRGTEAFF
- - TRBJ2-1 TRBV2 TGTGCCAGCAGTGGGGGGGGCTCCTCCTACAATGAGCAGTTCTTC CASSGGGSSYNEQFF
- TRBD1 TRBJ1-1 TRBV5-1 TGCGCCAGCAGCTCAGGACAGGGGTGGAACACTGAAGCTTTCTTT CASSSGQGWNTEAFF
- TRBD1 TRBJ2-2 TRBV19 TGTGCCAGTAGTATCCCGTTCGGACAGGGGGCCGGGGAGCTGTTTTTT CASSIPFGQGAGELFF
once TRBD2 TRBJ2-7 TRBV27 TGTGCCAGCAGTGATAGCGGGAGGGATAGGTACGAGCAGTACTTC CASSDSGRDRYEQYF
- - TRBJ1-1 TRBV14 TGTGCCAGCAGCCAGGAACTATACACTGAAGCTTTCTTT CASSQELYTEAFF
- TRBD2 TRBJ2-1 TRBV7-2 TGTGCCAGCAGCTTGGCGGGGGGGGCCTACAATGAGCAGTTCTTC CASSLAGGAYNEQFF
- - TRBJ1-5 TRBV2 TGTGCCAGCAGTGAAGAACAGGGAAGTCAGCCCCAGCATTTT CASSEEQGSQPQHF
- TRBD2 TRBJ2-7 TRBV7-6 TGTGCCAGCAGCTTAGAAGCAGCTAGCGGGATTAGCACCTACGAGCAGTACTTC CASSLEAASGISTYEQYF
- TRBD1 TRBJ1-3 TRBV9 TGTGCCAGCAGCCTAGGGACAGGCAGAGTCTCTGGAAACACCATATATTTT CASSLGTGRVSGNTIYF
- TRBD2 TRBJ2-5 TRBV5-4 TGTGCCAGCAGCTTGAATGGGCGGGGGCAAGAGACCCAGTACTTC CASSLNGRGQETQYF